This T cell receptor beta chain was captured by sequencing in a study of siplizumab effects on memory and regulatory T cells. The CDR3 is made up of 13 amino acids. Trimming took off 1 base at V and 5 bases at J, with 9 bases between the two ends. Germline V lookup: CDR1 MNHEY, CDR2 SMNVEV (reference sequence). Study-wide points: Unstimulated subsets accounted for the mapping of only a minor share of the clones that were alloreactive. Significantly reduced by siplizumab was the cumulative frequency of alloreactive sequences, namely those traceable to unstimulated CD4+ memory cells.

A remark on this clone: Its antigen is unknown.

TCRdb keeps only in-frame clones here, not all; method: immunoSEQ multiplex PCR. The data contain some 110,000 clones, about 92% of them singletons. The receptor was derived from a human donor in good health. The chain carries TRBV27 and TRBJ2-7; D might be TRBD1 (5 bases). Sequencing used CD4+ T cells sorted from blood. The CDR3 is CASSLLWGHEQYF. The CDR3 bases are TGTGCCAGCAGTTTATTATGGGGCCACGAGCAGTACTTC.